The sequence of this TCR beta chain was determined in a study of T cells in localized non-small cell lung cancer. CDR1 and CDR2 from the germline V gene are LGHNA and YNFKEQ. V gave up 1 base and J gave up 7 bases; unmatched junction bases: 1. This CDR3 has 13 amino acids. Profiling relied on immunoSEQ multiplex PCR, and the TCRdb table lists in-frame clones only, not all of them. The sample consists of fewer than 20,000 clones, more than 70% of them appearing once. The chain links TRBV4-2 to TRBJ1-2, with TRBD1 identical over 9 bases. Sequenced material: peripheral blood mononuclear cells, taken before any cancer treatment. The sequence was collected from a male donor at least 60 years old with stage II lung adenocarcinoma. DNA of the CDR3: TGTGCCAGCAGCCAAGCGGACAGGGGTGGCTACACCTTC. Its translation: CASSQADRGGYTF.